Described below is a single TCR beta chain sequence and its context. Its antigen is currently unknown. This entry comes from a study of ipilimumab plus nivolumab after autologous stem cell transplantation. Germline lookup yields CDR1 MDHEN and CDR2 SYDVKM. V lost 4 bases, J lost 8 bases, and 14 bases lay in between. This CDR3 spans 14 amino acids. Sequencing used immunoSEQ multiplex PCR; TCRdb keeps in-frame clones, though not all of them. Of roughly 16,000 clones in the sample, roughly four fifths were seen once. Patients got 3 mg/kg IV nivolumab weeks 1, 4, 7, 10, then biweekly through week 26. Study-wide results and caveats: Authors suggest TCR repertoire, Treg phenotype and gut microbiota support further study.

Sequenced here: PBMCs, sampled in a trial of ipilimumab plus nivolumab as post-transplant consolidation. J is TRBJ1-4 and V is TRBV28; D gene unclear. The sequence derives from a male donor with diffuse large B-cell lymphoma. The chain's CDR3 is CASSSTWAEEKLFF. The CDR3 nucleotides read TGTGCCAGCAGTTCGACTTGGGCCGAGGAAAAACTGTTTTTT. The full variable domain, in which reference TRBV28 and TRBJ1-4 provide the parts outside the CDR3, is DVKVTQSSRYLVKRTGEKVFLECVQDMDHENMFWYRQDPGLGLRLIYFSYDVKMKEKGDIPEGYSVSREKKERFSLILESASTNQTSMYLCASSSTWAEEKLFFGSGTQLSVL.